This T cell receptor (beta chain) was sequenced for a study of pediatric ulcerative colitis. Study details: Ulcerative colitis patients had pancolitis or left-sided colitis, with confirming histology. Whole-study results and caveats: Ulcerative colitis patients shared more blood-rectal clones than controls. Two rectal CDR3 clonotypes occurred in all ulcerative colitis patients.

Data came from immunoSEQ multiplex PCR; TCRdb stores just in-frame clones and leaves some out. The sample records 64,000 or so clones, around 80% being singletons. Comments on this clone: Its antigen is currently unknown.

Germline-derived CDR1 and CDR2 are MNHEY and SVGAGI. The CDR3 sequence is 12 residues long. Deletions cut 8 bases from V and 4 bases from J, with 11 bases between. The sequenced sample consisted of blood. This sequence was found in a boy aged 5 to 17 with moderate ulcerative colitis. V gene TRBV6-5 combines with J gene TRBJ1-2; possible D gene TRBD1, 5 bases. This CDR3 is CASGQGGYGYTF. Written as DNA, the CDR3 is TGTGCCAGCGGGCAGGGCGGCTATGGCTACACCTTC.